A single sample is the source of the 21 T cell receptor beta chains below, sequenced in a study of T cell repertoires in cytomegalovirus infection. These receptors are not linked to any known antigen. In TCRdb, the reads were re-called with MiXCR into one record per CDR3 protein. There are hundreds of thousands of distinct CDR3 sequences in the sample; roughly 42% occur only once, and around 44% lies in the top ten. The source material was cultured PBMCs, sampled from culture after CMV antigen stimulation. The receptors come from a human donor in good health (CMV status not recorded). Some clones in this sample may be carry-over from other donors' samples.

The V and J genes are TRBV6-2 or TRBV6-3 and TRBJ2-3, with D unclear. V gave up 6 bases and J gave up 5 bases, with 9 bases separating them. Germline values: CDR1 MNHEY, CDR2 SVGEGT. This CDR3 is 12 amino acids long. The CDR3 DNA reads as TGTGCCAGCAGCCCAAGGGTAGATACGCAGTATTTT. Protein: CASSPRVDTQYF.

The chain uses TRBV5-1 and TRBJ2-5, with D perhaps given as TRBD1 or TRBD2 (5 bases each). Germline assignment: CDR1 SGHRS and CDR2 YFSETQ. The CDR3 has 17 amino acids. V lost 3 bases, J lost 0 bases, and 18 bases lay in between. This chain's CDR3 is CASSSPRDLRYQETQYF. The CDR3 DNA reads as TGCGCCAGCAGCTCCCCCAGGGACCTACGATACCAAGAGACCCAGTACTTC.

The J gene is TRBJ2-1, the V gene TRBV28; 16 bases map to TRBD2. Germline V gene sequence: CDR1 MDHEN, CDR2 SYDVKM. This CDR3 has 17 amino acids. Trimming at V came to 6 bases and at J to 7 bases, leaving 9 bases not matched to a gene. CDR3 sequence: CASRKGTSGGAGNEQFF. In nucleotides, the CDR3 is TGTGCCAGCAGAAAAGGGACTAGCGGGGGGGCCGGGAATGAGCAGTTCTTC.

This chain uses TRBV7-9 with TRBJ2-1; perhaps TRBD1 as D (5 bases). The CDR3 sequence is 15 residues long. The V and J ends lost 2 bases and 4 bases respectively, with 12 bases between them. Germline CDR1 reads SEHNR; CDR2 reads FQNEAQ (reference sequence). The CDR3 spells CASSLQGQRYNEQFF. The CDR3 DNA sequence: TGTGCCAGCAGCTTACAGGGTCAGAGGTACAATGAGCAGTTCTTC. Supplemented by reference TRBV7-9 and TRBJ2-1, the full variable domain reads DTGVSQNPRHKITKRGQNVTFRCDPISEHNRLYWYRQTLGQGPEFLTYFQNEAQLEKSRLLSDRFSAERPKGSFSTLEIQRTEQGDSAMYLCASSLQGQRYNEQFFGPGTRLTVL.

The chain carries TRBV11-2 and TRBJ2-3; weak D call: TRBD1 (6 bases). This CDR3 has 12 residues. V dropped 5 bases and J dropped 11 bases, with 14 bases sitting between them. Germline V gene lookup returns CDR1 SGHAT and CDR2 FQNNGV. The CDR3 nucleotides read TGTGCCAGCAGCCGTTACAGGGTTGTGCAGTATTTT. Encoded protein: CASSRYRVVQYF.

J is TRBJ2-4 and V is TRBV6-1; 8 bases are a match to TRBD1. V lost 2 bases, J lost 0 bases, and 6 bases stayed unmatched. This CDR3 has 17 amino acids. CDR1 is MNHNS, CDR2 SASEGT, per germline. The CDR3, as DNA: TGTGCCAGCAGTGAATATGCAGGGGGCTCAGCCAAAAACATTCAGTACTTC. This codes for CASSEYAGGSAKNIQYF.

Many counts were recorded for this clonotype. V usage is TRBV7-2 and J usage is TRBJ2-1; D is undetermined. Germline V gene data show CDR1 as SGHTA and CDR2 as FQGNSA. The CDR3 sequence is 16 residues long. V was shortened by 1 base and J by 6 bases, with 16 bases between the two germline ends. CDR3: CASSLDIRVSGNEQFF. Here the CDR3 DNA reads TGTGCCAGCAGCTTAGATATTAGGGTTTCGGGCAATGAGCAGTTCTTC.

This sequence joins TRBV9 and TRBJ2-1; the D call may be TRBD1 or TRBD2 (5 bases each). Germline V gene lookup returns CDR1 SGDLS and CDR2 YYNGEE. The V end lost 2 bases, the J end lost 8 bases, and 14 bases lay between the germline ends. The CDR3 is made up of 14 amino acids. This chain's CDR3 is CASSVYSGRDEQFF. The CDR3 nucleotides are TGTGCCAGCAGCGTTTATTCAGGGCGGGATGAGCAGTTCTTC.

This clonotype was seen a few times. The genes are TRBV19 and TRBJ2-5; the match to TRBD2 covers 13 bases. Germline values: CDR1 LNHDA, CDR2 SQIVND (reference sequence). The CDR3 is 16 residues long. V was clipped by 2 bases and J by 5 bases; unmatched bases: 5. The CDR3 DNA reads as TGTGCCAGTAGTATAACTAGCGGGGGGGCCGGCGAGACCCAGTACTTC. Translation gives CASSITSGGAGETQYF.

This clonotype has only a few counts. The rearrangement uses TRBV7-8 and TRBJ2-1, with 7 bases aligning to TRBD2. This CDR3 comprises 17 residues. With 1 base clipped from V and 0 bases from J, the junction kept 6 bases outside the gene matches. Germline CDR1 and CDR2: SGHVS and FQNEAQ. CDR3 DNA: TGTGCCAGCAGCTTAGTGGAGCGGGGCCGCTCCTACAATGAGCAGTTCTTC. Protein product: CASSLVERGRSYNEQFF.

This clonotype was seen many times. The chain has TRBV7-2 and TRBJ2-3, with D perhaps matching TRBD2 (6 bases). Between the trimmed V and J ends, which lost 0 bases and 2 bases, there was a span of 9 bases. Germline V gene lookup returns CDR1 SGHTA and CDR2 FQGNSA. This CDR3 contains 15 residues. The CDR3 sequence is CASSLAGGYTDTQYF. The DNA for the CDR3 is TGTGCCAGCAGCTTAGCGGGAGGCTACACAGATACGCAGTATTTT.

This clonotype was seen a handful of times. This rearrangement joins TRBV6-1 to TRBJ2-7, with a tentative D call TRBD2 (6 bases). The CDR3 totals 13 residues. CDR1 and CDR2 (germline): MNHNS, SASEGT. V dropped 6 bases and J dropped 3 bases, with 12 bases sitting between them. The CDR3 region is CASSQTSYYEQYF. The CDR3 DNA follows: TGTGCCAGCAGCCAAACTAGCTACTACGAGCAGTACTTC.

The V and J genes are TRBV20-1 and TRBJ2-7, with 7 bases lining up with TRBD1. The CDR3 extends over 15 amino acids. J lost 2 bases, V lost 5 bases, and 12 bases had no gene match. Germline CDR1 is DFQATT and CDR2 is SNEGSKA (reference sequence). CDR3 nucleotide sequence: TGCAGTGCTCTGCTTGCAACAGGGGCACCCTACGAGCAGTACTTC. This sequence encodes CSALLATGAPYEQYF.

This chain joins TRBV7-6 and TRBJ2-3; D is undetermined. Germline loops: CDR1 SGHVS, CDR2 FNYEAQ. CDR3 length equals 13 residues. The germline V and J ends were trimmed by 5 bases and 4 bases, with 10 bases remaining between them. The CDR3 loop reads CASSPSLADTQYF. DNA for the CDR3: TGTGCCAGCAGCCCTTCCTTGGCAGATACGCAGTATTTT.

V and J are TRBV7-8 and TRBJ2-3; TRBD1 matches 10 bases. CDR1 is SGHVS, CDR2 FQNEAQ, per germline. V trimming: 4 bases; J trimming: 5 bases; junction bases outside the gene matches: 6. The CDR3 has 15 residues. The CDR3 protein is CASSYRQGALDTQYF. The CDR3 DNA follows: TGTGCCAGCAGCTACCGACAGGGGGCTTTAGATACGCAGTATTTT.

The rearrangement joins TRBV4-1 to TRBJ1-6; 7 nucleotides match TRBD1. The CDR3 loop spans 16 amino acids. The V gene's germline CDR1 is MGHRA and CDR2 YSYEKL. The J segment lost 8 bases and the V segment lost 2 bases, leaving 9 bases of the junction unmatched. Written as DNA, the CDR3 is TGCGCCAGCAGCCAACCTCGACAGGGAAAGGATTCACCCCTCCACTTT. Its translation: CASSQPRQGKDSPLHF.

This clonotype was found a few times. This rearrangement joins TRBV7-6 to TRBJ1-1; a weak D match, TRBD1 (5 bases). V lost 2 bases, J lost 0 bases, and 10 bases lay in between. This CDR3 is built from 15 residues. CDR1 SGHVS and CDR2 FNYEAQ come from the germline V gene. The CDR3 DNA sequence: TGTGCCAGCAGCTTATCGGCAGGGATGAACACTGAAGCTTTCTTT. Protein product: CASSLSAGMNTEAFF.

The count of this clonotype is one. This chain connects TRBV7-8 to TRBJ2-3, with D possibly matching TRBD1 (6 bases). Germline CDR1 is SGHVS and CDR2 is FQNEAQ. V lost 3 bases and J 9 bases, leaving 22 bases between the germline ends. The CDR3 loop spans 16 amino acids. The CDR3 spells CASSLGTGNHDETQYF. The CDR3 region has the DNA TGTGCCAGCAGCTTGGGCACAGGGAACCACGACGAAACGCAGTATTTT.

The rearrangement uses TRBV18 and TRBJ2-5; D not certain. The CDR3 runs to 13 residues. Between the trimmed V and J ends, which lost 2 bases and 2 bases, there was a span of 6 bases. Per the germline V gene, CDR1 is KGHSH and CDR2 is LQKENI. The chain's CDR3 is CASSPRQQETQYF. DNA for the CDR3: TGTGCCAGCTCACCAAGGCAGCAAGAGACCCAGTACTTC.

This clonotype was seen only a few times. J is TRBJ2-1 and V is TRBV7-2; 7 bases are a match to TRBD2. Germline-derived CDR1 and CDR2 are SGHTA and FQGNSA. The J segment lost 10 bases and the V segment lost 3 bases, leaving 18 bases of the junction unmatched. This CDR3 is 17 amino acids long. The CDR3: CASSFRLGREKRAEQFF. CDR3 DNA sequence: TGTGCCAGCAGCTTCCGTCTCGGGCGGGAGAAACGAGCGGAGCAGTTCTTC.

The chain couples TRBV5-1 to TRBJ1-2; D is unclear. There are 11 residues in the CDR3. Germline V gene data show CDR1 as SGHRS and CDR2 as YFSETQ. Trimming removed 4 bases from V and 7 bases from J, with 8 bases in between. CDR3 in amino acids: CASSGEGGYTF. The CDR3, as DNA: TGCGCCAGCAGCGGGGAGGGTGGCTACACCTTC.